This TCR beta chain was sequenced in a study of vaccination effects on CD4 cells after COVID-19. Investigators separated out CD4+ T cells once 9 to 11 days of culture had passed. Participants received two doses of either the BNT162b2 or mRNA-1273 vaccine. As concerns this clone: Its cognate antigen is unknown.

Data came from immunoSEQ multiplex PCR; TCRdb stores just in-frame clones and leaves some out. The table has 37,000 or so clones, around two thirds seen once. Source: CD4+ T cells from PBMCs cultured without peptide, taken after COVID-19 vaccination. This receptor was identified in a human donor who received a COVID-19 vaccine.

The CDR3 DNA sequence: TGTGCCAGCAGAGGATCCGGGACTAGCAGCAATGAGCAGTTCTTC. Translating gives CASRGSGTSSNEQFF. The gene calls are TRBV6-5 and TRBJ2-1; 9 bases are a match to TRBD2. The CDR3 contains 15 residues. V lost 6 bases and J lost 6; bases outside the gene matches: 9. CDR1 and CDR2 from the germline V gene are MNHEY and SVGAGI.